The 32 T cell receptor beta chains given below trace back to one sample, sequenced in a study of early T cells in non-severe SARS-CoV-2 infection. MiXCR was run by TCRdb on the 5' RACE reads, yielding one entry per CDR3 protein. Altogether about 28,000 distinct CDR3 sequences are present, around 5.7% being singletons, with the ten largest covering 5.5% to 7.5%. The sequencing sample was made of whole blood. These receptors were taken from an adult who was a healthcare worker with PCR-confirmed SARS-CoV-2 infection or an uninfected control (not recorded which).

This clonotype has at least ten counts. The gene calls are TRBV5-1 and TRBJ1-1, with D maybe TRBD1 (6 bases). Trimming stripped 4 bases from V and 0 bases from J, with 16 bases between. Germline CDR1 is SGHRS and CDR2 is YFSETQ. This CDR3 comprises 16 residues. The CDR3 spells CASSLALGGMNTEAFF. The CDR3 DNA sequence: TGCGCCAGCAGCCTCGCGTTAGGGGGGATGAACACTGAAGCTTTCTTT.

In this sample, this clonotype turned up many times. The CDR3 DNA follows: TGTGCCAGCTCATTTGAAGGAAACTCCTACAATGAGCAGTTCTTC. This codes for CASSFEGNSYNEQFF. V usage is TRBV18 and J usage is TRBJ2-1; D gene unclear. This CDR3 is built from 15 residues. Per the germline V gene, CDR1 is KGHSH and CDR2 is LQKENI. Trimming pared 5 bases from V and 0 bases from J, leaving 11 bases between. The full variable domain, in which reference TRBV18 and TRBJ2-1 provide the parts outside the CDR3, is NAGVMQNPRHLVRRRGQEARLRCSPMKGHSHVYWYRQLPEEGLKFMVYLQKENIIDESGMPKERFSAEFPKEGPSILRIQQVVRGDSAAYFCASSFEGNSYNEQFFGPGTRLTVL.

The chain uses TRBV5-4 and TRBJ1-1; D may be TRBD1 (5 bases). Trimming pared 3 bases from V and 0 bases from J, leaving 9 bases between. Germline CDR1 reads SGHNT; CDR2 reads YYREEE (reference sequence). The length of the CDR3 is 14 residues. CDR3: CASSYDSLNTEAFF. The CDR3 coding sequence is TGTGCCAGCAGCTATGACAGCTTGAACACTGAAGCTTTCTTT.

Comments on this clonotype: One junction end does not reproduce the germline sequence, and a read error may be involved. This chain uses TRBV27 with TRBJ1-1; D is uncertain. Germline V gene sequence: CDR1 MNHEY, CDR2 SMNVEV (reference sequence). This CDR3 spans 13 amino acids. As DNA, the CDR3 is TGTGTCAGCAGTAGGTACAGCAGCACTGAAGCTTTCTTT. This codes for CVSSRYSSTEAFF.

This clonotype was seen ten or more times. V gene TRBV7-2 combines with J gene TRBJ2-2; TRBD1 matches 7 bases. Germline V lookup: CDR1 SGHTA, CDR2 FQGNSA. The CDR3 is 16 residues long. V dropped 2 bases and J dropped 5; count of bases not matched to a gene: 8. In nucleotides, the CDR3 is TGTGCCAGCAGCTTAAGAGGGTCAGGGGGTACCGGGGAGCTGTTTTTT. Translating it yields CASSLRGSGGTGELFF.

This clonotype was seen ten or more times. The chain recombines TRBV30 with TRBJ1-2, with D unresolved. The CDR3 runs to 14 residues. V gave up 7 bases and J gave up 3 bases, with 18 bases separating them. Germline loops: CDR1 GTSNPN, CDR2 SVGIG (reference sequence). The CDR3 sequence is CALPGESNYYGYTF. The CDR3 DNA follows: TGTGCCTTACCCGGCGAATCGAACTACTATGGCTACACCTTC.

In regard to this clonotype: A junction boundary mismatches the germline segment, possibly from a read error. The chain combines TRBV18 with TRBJ1-1; the D is unclear. Germline V gives CDR1 KGHSH, CDR2 LQKENI. The CDR3 extends over 18 amino acids. The CDR3 DNA reads as TGTGCCAGCTCACCACTGGGTATGATATTGACCCCGAACACTGAAGTTTTCTTT. This codes for CASSPLGMILTPNTEVFF.

This clonotype showed up many times. V is TRBV3-1 and J is TRBJ2-7; TRBD1 is a possible D gene (5 bases). This CDR3 has 15 residues. From germline, CDR1 is LGHDT and CDR2 YNNKEL (reference sequence). V lost 5 bases and J lost 0, with 14 bases in between. The CDR3 loop is CASSDHGDSSYEQYF. Written as DNA, the CDR3 is TGTGCCAGCAGCGATCACGGCGACAGCTCCTACGAGCAGTACTTC.

In its sample, this clonotype was seen many times. The chain employs TRBV7-2 and TRBJ1-5; perhaps TRBD1 as D (5 bases). Germline V gives CDR1 SGHTA, CDR2 FQGNSA. The CDR3 spans 15 residues. V lost 3 bases and J lost 2, with 11 bases in between. The DNA for the CDR3 is TGTGCCAGCAGCTTGCCGGTGGGGGGCAATCAGCCCCAGCATTTT. Translating gives CASSLPVGGNQPQHF.

The chain's CDR3 is CASSYLDRAGEKLFF. The CDR3 coding sequence is TGTGCCAGCAGTTACCTGGACAGGGCGGGAGAAAAACTGTTTTTT. The chain uses TRBV6-6 and TRBJ1-4; 8 positions agree with TRBD1. The ends lost 2 bases at V and 8 bases at J; junction bases unmatched: 7. Germline CDR1 reads MNHNY; CDR2 reads SVGAGI (reference sequence). The CDR3 sequence is 15 residues long.

This clonotype occurred many times. V usage is TRBV7-6 and J usage is TRBJ1-1; possibly TRBD1 for D (6 bases). V was cut by 3 bases and J by 1 base, with 12 bases left in between. The CDR3 totals 15 residues. Per germline, CDR1 SGHVS and CDR2 FNYEAQ. This CDR3 reads CASSFRGGSNTEAFF. The CDR3 DNA reads as TGTGCCAGCAGCTTCAGGGGAGGGTCGAACACTGAAGCTTTCTTT.

In its sample, this clonotype was seen many times. J is TRBJ2-3 and V is TRBV7-9, with 7 bases aligning to TRBD1. The ends lost 1 base at V and 0 bases at J; junction bases unmatched: 1. This CDR3 contains 15 residues. Germline CDR1 and CDR2: SEHNR and FQNEAQ (reference sequence). Here the CDR3 reads CASSLGGQSTDTQYF. The DNA of the CDR3 is TGTGCCAGCAGCTTAGGGGGACAGAGCACAGATACGCAGTATTTT.

This clonotype was recorded many times. V is TRBV9 and J is TRBJ1-1, with TRBD1 identical over 9 bases. Trimming took 2 bases from V and 4 from J; bases not matched to a gene: 3. Germline CDR1 reads SGDLS; CDR2 reads YYNGEE. The CDR3 runs 14 residues. CDR3 region: CASSVGTGFTEAFF. CDR3 DNA: TGTGCCAGCAGCGTCGGGACAGGGTTCACTGAAGCTTTCTTT.

The genes are TRBV5-1 and TRBJ2-3, with a possible D match to TRBD2 (7 bases). The CDR3 extends over 16 amino acids. Trimming left V 7 bases short and J 3 bases short, with 21 bases between. Germline V gene lookup returns CDR1 SGHRS and CDR2 YFSETQ. CDR3 in DNA: TGCGCCAGCCCCTTGGTAAGGGGGGGGCCAACAGATACGCAGTATTTT. This translates into CASPLVRGGPTDTQYF.

In its sample, this clonotype was seen many times. The gene calls are TRBV5-1 and TRBJ2-6; tentatively, D is TRBD1 or TRBD2 (5 bases each). The CDR3 sequence is 17 residues long. Germline V CDR1 and CDR2: SGHRS, YFSETQ. The V end lost 1 base, the J end lost 0 bases, and 11 bases lay between the germline ends. CDR3 in amino acids: CASSLNRGDSGANVLTF. Written as DNA, the CDR3 is TGCGCCAGCAGCTTGAACAGAGGGGACTCTGGGGCCAACGTCCTGACTTTC.

At least ten counts were recorded for this clonotype. The rearrangement uses TRBV3-1 and TRBJ1-2; D is possibly TRBD1 (5 bases). The length of the CDR3 is 13 residues. Germline CDR1 reads LGHDT; CDR2 reads YNNKEL (reference sequence). V was cut by 0 bases and J by 7 bases, with 9 bases left in between. CDR3: CASSQEGDRGYTF. CDR3 DNA: TGTGCCAGCAGCCAAGAAGGGGATCGTGGCTACACCTTC.

The chain employs TRBV5-6 and TRBJ2-7; unclear D gene. V shed 0 bases and J shed 0 bases, with 7 bases lying between them. The CDR3 covers 14 residues. Germline loops: CDR1 SGHDT, CDR2 YYEEEE. CDR3 sequence: CASSLDIYSYEQYF. In DNA form, the CDR3 reads TGTGCCAGCAGCTTGGACATTTACTCCTACGAGCAGTACTTC.

This clonotype showed up many times. The rearrangement uses TRBV19 and TRBJ1-2; no definite D call. Germline V lookup: CDR1 LNHDA, CDR2 SQIVND (reference sequence). V was shortened by 7 bases and J by 0 bases, with 12 bases between the two germline ends. CDR3 size: 14 residues. The chain's CDR3 is CASTPGPANYGYTF. The CDR3 nucleotides are TGTGCCAGTACCCCCGGGCCAGCTAACTATGGCTACACCTTC.

This clonotype was seen once. The rearrangement uses TRBV7-2 and TRBJ2-3; 9 bases map to TRBD2. The CDR3 totals 14 residues. Germline CDR1 is SGHTA and CDR2 is FQGNSA. Trimming cost V 5 bases and J 1 base; bases outside gene matches: 1. CDR3 loop: CASSASGGTDTQYF. The CDR3 nucleotides are TGTGCCAGCAGCGCTAGCGGGGGCACAGATACGCAGTATTTT.

This clonotype was counted a few times. This rearrangement joins TRBV19 to TRBJ2-2, with D perhaps matching TRBD2 (5 bases). The V and J ends lost 4 bases and 7 bases respectively, with 10 bases between them. The CDR3 sequence is 13 residues long. Germline V gene data show CDR1 as LNHDA and CDR2 as SQIVND (reference sequence). The CDR3 DNA reads TGTGCCAGTAGTAAGAGGGTCGGCGGGGAGCTGTTTTTT. It codes for CASSKRVGGELFF. The entire variable domain, with the rest obtained from reference TRBV19 and TRBJ2-2, is as follows: DGGITQSPKYLFRKEGQNVTLSCEQNLNHDAMYWYRQDPGQGLRLIYYSQIVNDFQKGDIAEGYSVSREKKESFPLTVTSAQKNPTAFYLCASSKRVGGELFFGEGSRLTVL.

The chain is built from TRBV18 and TRBJ2-5; D possibly corresponds to TRBD1 (5 bases). The CDR3 totals 12 residues. CDR1 KGHSH and CDR2 LQKENI come from the germline V gene. V lost 3 bases and J lost 6, with 8 bases in between. CDR3 nucleotide sequence: TGTGCCAGCTCACCCGACAGACAGACCCAGTACTTC. It is translated as CASSPDRQTQYF. Supplemented by reference TRBV18 and TRBJ2-5, the full variable domain reads NAGVMQNPRHLVRRRGQEARLRCSPMKGHSHVYWYRQLPEEGLKFMVYLQKENIIDESGMPKERFSAEFPKEGPSILRIQQVVRGDSAAYFCASSPDRQTQYFGPGTRLLVL.

Many counts were recorded for this clonotype. The chain has TRBV20-1 and TRBJ2-7, with D possibly TRBD1 on 6 matching bases. The CDR3 runs 12 residues. Germline V lookup: CDR1 DFQATT, CDR2 SNEGSKA (reference sequence). V gave up 3 bases and J gave up 1 base, with 7 bases separating them. The CDR3: CSASRGSYEQYF. The CDR3 nucleotides are TGCAGTGCTAGTAGGGGGTCCTACGAGCAGTACTTC.

This clonotype has at least ten counts. The chain combines TRBV7-8 with TRBJ2-7; no reliable D call. Germline loops: CDR1 SGHVS, CDR2 FQNEAQ. V shed 3 bases and J shed 2 bases, with 14 bases lying between them. CDR3 length: 15 residues. The CDR3 reads CASSLQLGETYEQYF. CDR3 DNA: TGTGCCAGCAGCTTGCAACTCGGCGAAACCTACGAGCAGTACTTC.

The rearrangement uses TRBV4-2 and TRBJ1-6, with TRBD1 identical over 10 bases. With 3 bases clipped from V and 9 bases from J, the junction kept 8 bases outside the gene matches. Germline V CDR1 and CDR2: LGHNA, YNFKEQ. The CDR3 is 16 residues long. CDR3 nucleotide sequence: TGTGCCAGCAGCCACACCGGACAGGGGGAAGGTTCACCCCTCCACTTT. It yields the protein CASSHTGQGEGSPLHF.

The rearrangement uses TRBV27 and TRBJ1-1; a weak D match, TRBD1 (6 bases). This CDR3 has 14 amino acids. With 1 base removed from V and 4 bases from J, the gap between germline ends came to 10 bases. CDR1 MNHEY and CDR2 SMNVEV come from the germline V gene (reference sequence). The CDR3 loop is CASSLLGGVTEAFF. CDR3 sequence (DNA): TGTGCCAGCAGTTTATTAGGGGGGGTCACTGAAGCTTTCTTT.

This clonotype was observed at least ten times. The rearrangement uses TRBV2 and TRBJ2-5; D gene ambiguous. CDR1 and CDR2 from the germline V gene are SNHLY and FYNNEI. The V end was cut by 6 bases, the J end by 5 bases, with 7 bases between. This CDR3 has 11 residues. CDR3 loop: CASRLSETQYF. As DNA, the CDR3 is TGTGCCAGCAGACTATCCGAGACCCAGTACTTC.

In its sample, this clonotype was seen a few times. The chain employs TRBV10-1 and TRBJ2-3; 9 bases map to TRBD2. After removal of 2 bases from V and 5 bases from J, the junction contained 5 bases not matched to a gene. This CDR3 has 15 residues. Germline CDR1 and CDR2: WNHNN and SYGVQD (reference sequence). CDR3 bases: TGCGCCAGCAGTGAGCTAGCGGGGTCGGAAGATACGCAGTATTTT. Translating it yields CASSELAGSEDTQYF.

This clonotype showed up many times. The chain has TRBV6-5 and TRBJ2-5; tentatively, D is TRBD1 (5 bases). CDR3 length: 15 amino acids. With 4 bases removed from V and 3 bases from J, the gap between germline ends came to 15 bases. Per germline, CDR1 MNHEY and CDR2 SVGAGI. CDR3 protein: CASSSSRLGEETQYF. The DNA of the CDR3 is TGTGCCAGCAGTTCGTCGCGGTTAGGGGAAGAGACCCAGTACTTC.

This clonotype has ten or more counts. The gene calls are TRBV7-9 and TRBJ2-3, with D maybe TRBD2 (5 bases). Germline CDR1 SEHNR, CDR2 FQNEAQ (reference sequence). The CDR3 is made up of 15 amino acids. V lost 3 bases and J 4 bases, leaving 14 bases between the germline ends. CDR3 sequence: CASSLIASIADTQYF. The DNA for the CDR3 is TGTGCCAGCAGCTTGATTGCTAGCATAGCAGATACGCAGTATTTT.

The V and J genes are TRBV5-1 and TRBJ2-3; maybe TRBD2 (6 bases). V gave up 4 bases and J gave up 1 base, with 13 bases separating them. CDR1 and CDR2 from the germline V gene are SGHRS and YFSETQ. The length of the CDR3 is 15 residues. The CDR3 spells CASSPWIAGTDTQYF. The CDR3 bases are TGCGCCAGCAGCCCCTGGATAGCGGGCACAGATACGCAGTATTTT. Full variable domain (remainder filled in from reference TRBV5-1 and TRBJ2-3): KAGVTQTPRYLIKTRGQQVTLSCSPISGHRSVSWYQQTPGQGLQFLFEYFSETQRNKGNFPGRFSGRQFSNSRSEMNVSTLELGDSALYLCASSPWIAGTDTQYFGPGTRLTVL.

This clonotype was seen at least ten times. V gene TRBV6-6 combines with J gene TRBJ1-4, with D uncertain. Germline loops: CDR1 MNHNY, CDR2 SVGAGI (reference sequence). The CDR3 runs 17 residues. V lost 2 bases and J 4 bases, leaving 17 bases between the germline ends. Here the CDR3 reads CASSYPLTDGINEKLFF. The DNA of the CDR3 is TGTGCCAGCAGTTACCCGCTGACTGACGGAATTAATGAAAAACTGTTTTTT.

This clonotype was seen ten or more times. The V and J genes are TRBV4-3 and TRBJ2-2; D remains unclear. With 0 bases removed from V and 6 bases from J, the gap between germline ends came to 14 bases. The CDR3 contains 16 residues. Germline V lookup: CDR1 LGHNA, CDR2 YSLEER. The CDR3 DNA reads as TGCGCCAGCAGCCAAGAAGGATACGCAGGAGCCGGGGAGCTGTTTTTT. This encodes CASSQEGYAGAGELFF.